The present T cell receptor beta chain was sequenced within a study of spatial heterogeneity in lung cancer (dated by TCRdb to about 2019). Turning to the overall study: More beta-chain than alpha-chain transcripts were consistently detected, likely reflecting higher beta-chain transcript abundance. TCR transcript counts in tumor regions correlated strongly with a T cell transcriptional module score from matched bulk RNA-seq. In the raw uncorrected reads, each unique combination of TCR and UMI appeared on average more than ten times. In non-small cell lung cancer, the study made a quantitative comparison of TCR alpha and beta repertoires among multiple tumor regions, matched nontumor lung and blood. Nonsynonymous mutation counts, determined by whole-exome sequencing of tumor tissue, were related to TCR repertoire features. Both alpha and beta chains were TCR-sequenced in 210 or so tumor regions, 64 matched nontumor lung samples and around 54 PBMC samples obtained at surgery. Points the paper makes about the study in general: The tumor nonsynonymous mutation count correlated with the number of expanded intratumoral alpha and beta TCRs. Additional single-cell paired TCR alpha and beta sequencing was considered necessary to confirm, at a functional level, the hypothesis that regional TCRs recognize regional mutations. Counts of ubiquitous and regional expanded TCRs correlated with counts of ubiquitous and regional nonsynonymous mutations, respectively. TCR-seq coverage of tumor T cells was estimated to be only roughly 7.5% for alpha chains and more than 11% for beta chains.

What the time point label conveys for this sample: sample taken at primary tumor resection. The donors were 72 patients from the lung TRACERx cohort who had early-stage, untreated non-small cell lung cancer. Without any cell sorting, TCR sequencing was performed on whole RNA extracted either from tumor and nontumor lung tissue or from cryopreserved PBMC samples. Patients were selected for TCR sequencing only if sufficient RNA was available from at least two tumor regions. A lung pathologist reviewed the tumor and adjacent nontumor lung specimens before the specimens were selected. The protocol used for the library was 5' RACE. The data were produced on a NextSeq 500. In the TCR library protocol, a unique molecular identifier was attached to each TCR cDNA molecule so that PCR and sequencing errors could be corrected. The original methods were these. Decombinator tools were used for TCR identification, UMI-based error correction and CDR3 extraction. Expanded TCRs were defined as those above a frequency of 2 per 1,000, corresponding to the top 1% of the tumor frequency distribution. Expanded tumor TCRs statistically deemed absent (corrected P<0.05) from at least one tumor region were classed as regional, and all other expanded tumor TCRs were classed as ubiquitous. Renyi diversity was calculated using the R vegan package after each repertoire was subsampled 100 times to 5,000 TCRs. CDR3 similarity networks were built from amino acid triplet string-kernel similarity, with CDR3s being connected when pairwise similarity was above 0.82. Through fastp at Q25 and MiXCR, TCRdb rebuilt clones from the public reads, retaining in-frame beta chains. Rows with one shared CDR3 protein collapse into an entry with the most common genes and DNA. TCRdb, not the original authors, processed these V and J calls. In this sample the table shows 14,000 or so distinct CDR3 sequences, around 4.7% of which occur a single time. The top ten clonotypes cover around 18% of the sample.

At least ten counts were recorded for this clonotype. Its antigen is unknown. No base-level quality is on record; no much larger clone is a single base apart. The library was designed around alpha chains, so this beta chain is a stray read whose abundance carries little weight. Germline trimming amounts to 5 bases on V and 4 bases on J, with 4 as the count of junction bases outside the gene matches. The CDR3 sequence holds 15 residues, the cysteine and phenylalanine included. Kept here is only the CDR3 DNA, which spans 45 bases and is read in frame from base 1. The germline V gene gives CDR1 as MNHEY and CDR2 as SVGEGT.

The sequence derives from a female donor with early-stage non-small cell lung cancer. The sequencing here drew on lung tumor tissue, taken at surgery. The sequence joins TRBV6-2 or TRBV6-3 to TRBJ2-1; TRBD2 matches 11 bases in the middle. For the CDR3, the sequence is CASSAGTSGYNEQFF. In nucleotides, the sequence is TGTGCCAGCAGTGCCGGGACTAGCGGATACAATGAGCAGTTCTTC.